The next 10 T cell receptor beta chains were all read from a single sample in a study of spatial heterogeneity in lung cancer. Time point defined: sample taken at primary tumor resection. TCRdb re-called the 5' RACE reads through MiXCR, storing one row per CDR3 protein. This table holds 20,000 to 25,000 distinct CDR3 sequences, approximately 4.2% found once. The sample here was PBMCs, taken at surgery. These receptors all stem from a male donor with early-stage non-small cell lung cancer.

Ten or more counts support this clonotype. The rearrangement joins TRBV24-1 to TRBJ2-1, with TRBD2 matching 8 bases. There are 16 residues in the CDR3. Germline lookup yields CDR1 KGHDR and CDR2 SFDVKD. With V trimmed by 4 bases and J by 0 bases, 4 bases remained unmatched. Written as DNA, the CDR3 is TGTGCCACCAGTGACTCTAGCGGGTACTCCTACAATGAGCAGTTCTTC. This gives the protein CATSDSSGYSYNEQFF.

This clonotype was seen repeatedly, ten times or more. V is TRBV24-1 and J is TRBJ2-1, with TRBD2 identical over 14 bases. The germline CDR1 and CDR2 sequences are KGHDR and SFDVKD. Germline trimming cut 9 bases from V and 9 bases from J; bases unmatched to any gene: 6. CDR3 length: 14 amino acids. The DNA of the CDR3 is TGTGCCACCGTTGGGACTAGCGGGGGTAGTGAGCAGTTCTTC. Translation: CATVGTSGGSEQFF.

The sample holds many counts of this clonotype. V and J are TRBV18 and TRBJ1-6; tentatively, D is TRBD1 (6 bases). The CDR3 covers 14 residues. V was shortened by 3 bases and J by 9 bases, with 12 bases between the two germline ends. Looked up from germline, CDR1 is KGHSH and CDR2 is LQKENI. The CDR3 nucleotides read TGTGCCAGCTCACCCGCCAGGGGCGGTTCACCCCTCCACTTT. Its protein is CASSPARGGSPLHF. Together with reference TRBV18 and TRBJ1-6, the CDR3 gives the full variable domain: NAGVMQNPRHLVRRRGQEARLRCSPMKGHSHVYWYRQLPEEGLKFMVYLQKENIIDESGMPKERFSAEFPKEGPSILRIQQVVRGDSAAYFCASSPARGGSPLHFGNGTRLTVT.

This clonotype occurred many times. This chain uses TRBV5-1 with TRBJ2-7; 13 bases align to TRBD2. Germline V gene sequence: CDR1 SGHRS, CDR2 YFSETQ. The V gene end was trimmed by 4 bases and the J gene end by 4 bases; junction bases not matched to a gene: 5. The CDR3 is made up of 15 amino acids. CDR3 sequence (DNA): TGCGCCAGCAGCCGGACTAGCGGGAGCTATTACGAGCAGTACTTC. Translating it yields CASSRTSGSYYEQYF.

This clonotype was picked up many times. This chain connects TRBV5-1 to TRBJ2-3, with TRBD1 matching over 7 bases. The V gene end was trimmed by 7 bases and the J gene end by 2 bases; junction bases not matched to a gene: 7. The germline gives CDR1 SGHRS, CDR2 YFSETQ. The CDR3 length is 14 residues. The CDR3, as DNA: TGCGCCAGCCAGGGACAGTCGACCACAGATACGCAGTATTTT. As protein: CASQGQSTTDTQYF.

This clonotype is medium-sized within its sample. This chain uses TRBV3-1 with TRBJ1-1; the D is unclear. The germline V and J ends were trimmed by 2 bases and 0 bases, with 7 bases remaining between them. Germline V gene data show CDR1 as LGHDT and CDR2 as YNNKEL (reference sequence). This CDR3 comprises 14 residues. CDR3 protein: CASSQQVVNTEAFF. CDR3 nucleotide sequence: TGTGCCAGCAGCCAACAGGTCGTGAACACTGAAGCTTTCTTT. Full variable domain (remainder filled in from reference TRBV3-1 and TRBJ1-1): DTAVSQTPKYLVTQMGNDKSIKCEQNLGHDTMYWYKQDSKKFLKIMFSYNNKELIINETVPNRFSPKSPDKAHLNLHINSLELGDSAVYFCASSQQVVNTEAFFGQGTRLTVV.

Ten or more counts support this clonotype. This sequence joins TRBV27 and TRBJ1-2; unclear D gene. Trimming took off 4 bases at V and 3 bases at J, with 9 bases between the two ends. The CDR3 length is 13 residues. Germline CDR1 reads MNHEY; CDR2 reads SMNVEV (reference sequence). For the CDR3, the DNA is TGTGCCAGCAGTTCCCCTTGGGACTATGGCTACACCTTC. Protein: CASSSPWDYGYTF.

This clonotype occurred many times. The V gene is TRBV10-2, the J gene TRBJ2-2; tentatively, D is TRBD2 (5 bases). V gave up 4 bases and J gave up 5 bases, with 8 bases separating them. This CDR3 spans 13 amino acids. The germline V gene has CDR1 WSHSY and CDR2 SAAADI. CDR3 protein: CASSGTYTGELFF. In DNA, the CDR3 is TGCGCCAGCAGTGGGACTTATACCGGGGAGCTGTTTTTT.

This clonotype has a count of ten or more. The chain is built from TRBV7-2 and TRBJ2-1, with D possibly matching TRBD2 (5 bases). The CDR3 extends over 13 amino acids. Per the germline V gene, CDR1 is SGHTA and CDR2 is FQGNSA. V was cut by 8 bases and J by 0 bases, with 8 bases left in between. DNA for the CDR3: TGTGCCAGCGCGGCGGGCTCCTACAATGAGCAGTTCTTC. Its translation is CASAAGSYNEQFF.

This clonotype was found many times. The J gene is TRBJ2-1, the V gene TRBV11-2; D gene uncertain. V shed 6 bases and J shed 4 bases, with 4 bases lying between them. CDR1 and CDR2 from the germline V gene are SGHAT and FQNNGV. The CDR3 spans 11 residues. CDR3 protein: CASRSYNEQFF. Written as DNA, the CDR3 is TGTGCCAGCAGATCTTACAATGAGCAGTTCTTC. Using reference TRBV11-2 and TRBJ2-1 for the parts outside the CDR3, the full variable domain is EAGVAQSPRYKIIEKRQSVAFWCNPISGHATLYWYQQILGQGPKLLIQFQNNGVVDDSQLPKDRFSAERLKGVDSTLKIQPAKLEDSAVYLCASRSYNEQFFGPGTRLTVL.